Sequencing of this TCR beta chain was carried out in a study of CD8+ T cells in alopecia areata. Study results and limitations: Higher clonality was seen in lesional scalp than in normal scalp, especially in alopecia totalis/universalis.

Cutaneous lymph nodes were pooled and cells sorted by CD4, CD8alpha, NKG2D, NKG2ACE and more. Following RNA extraction, reverse transcription yielded cDNA that acted as the sequencing template. Method: immunoSEQ multiplex PCR; TCRdb's copy keeps in-frame clones and lacks some. The table lists about 270,000 clones, with no singletons. CDR1 LGHNA and CDR2 YNLKQL come from the germline V gene (reference sequence). The length of the CDR3 is 12 residues. Worth noting for this clone: The antigen is not known. Genes here carry mouse names. From the germline J gene comes the end of the CDR3, since the read stops 4 residues before it.

This chain links TRBV5 with TRBJ2-7; TRBD2 aligns across 7 bases. This TCR was sampled from a C3H/HeJ mouse with alopecia areata. Mouse MHC haplotype: H2-k. Sequences were obtained from CD4+ T cells sorted from a lymph node. The chain's CDR3 is CASSPGGDEQYF. CDR3 bases read: TGTGCCAGCAGCCCGGGGGGGGAT.